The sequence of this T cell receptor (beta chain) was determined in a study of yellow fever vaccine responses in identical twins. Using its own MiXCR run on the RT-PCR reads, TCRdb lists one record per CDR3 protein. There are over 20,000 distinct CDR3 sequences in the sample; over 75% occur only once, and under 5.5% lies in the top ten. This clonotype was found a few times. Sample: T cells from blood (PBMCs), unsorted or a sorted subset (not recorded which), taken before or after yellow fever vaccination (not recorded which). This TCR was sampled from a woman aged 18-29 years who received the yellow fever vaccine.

CDR3 protein: CASSSGVNTEAFF. In nucleotides, the CDR3 is TGTGCCAGCAGCTCAGGGGTTAACACTGAAGCTTTCTTT. This chain joins TRBV7-3 and TRBJ1-1, with D tentatively TRBD1 (6 bases). The germline V and J ends were trimmed by 4 bases and 2 bases, with 8 bases remaining between them. CDR1 is SGHTA and CDR2 is FQGTGA in the germline V gene. CDR3 length: 13 residues. Together with reference TRBV7-3 and TRBJ1-1, the CDR3 gives the full variable domain: GAGVSQTPSNKVTEKGKYVELRCDPISGHTALYWYRQSLGQGPEFLIYFQGTGAADDSGLPNDRFFAVRPEGSVSTLKIQRTERGDSAVYLCASSSGVNTEAFFGQGTRLTVV.